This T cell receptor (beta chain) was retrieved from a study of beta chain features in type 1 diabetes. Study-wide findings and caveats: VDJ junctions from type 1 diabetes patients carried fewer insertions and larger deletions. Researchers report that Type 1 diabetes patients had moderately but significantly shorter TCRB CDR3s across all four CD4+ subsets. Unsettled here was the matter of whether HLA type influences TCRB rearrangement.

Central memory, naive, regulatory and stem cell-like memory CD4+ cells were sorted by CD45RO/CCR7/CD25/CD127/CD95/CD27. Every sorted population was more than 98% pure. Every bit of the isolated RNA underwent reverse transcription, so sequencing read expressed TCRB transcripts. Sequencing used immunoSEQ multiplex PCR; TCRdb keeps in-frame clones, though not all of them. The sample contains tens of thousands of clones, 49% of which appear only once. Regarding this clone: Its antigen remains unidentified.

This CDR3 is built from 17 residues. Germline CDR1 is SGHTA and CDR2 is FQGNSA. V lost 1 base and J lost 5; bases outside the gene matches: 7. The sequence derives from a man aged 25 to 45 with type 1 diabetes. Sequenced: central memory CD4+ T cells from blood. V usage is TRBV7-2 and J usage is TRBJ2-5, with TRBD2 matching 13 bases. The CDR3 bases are TGTGCCAGCAGCTTAGACGGGACTAGCGGGATCGGGGAGACCCAGTACTTC. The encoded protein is CASSLDGTSGIGETQYF.